The 8 T cell receptor beta chains below were found in one sample sequenced in a study of T-cell reconstitution after alpha-beta-depleted transplantation in children. Using unique molecular identifiers, the investigators prepared the TCRbeta library. TCRdb reanalysed the PCR reads using MiXCR and keeps one entry per CDR3 protein. The sample consists of 450,000 to 550,000 distinct CDR3 sequences, over 10% of them appearing once. Specimen: PBMCs, mostly from graft donor cells, collected 180 days after TCRalphabeta/CD19-depleted stem cell transplant. These receptor sequences come from a female patient aged 2-10 years who had a stem cell transplant for aplastic anemia, so the T cells may come from the graft donor.

In the case of this clonotype: One junction end does not reproduce the germline sequence, and a read error may be involved. The chain combines TRBV15 with TRBJ2-1, with 9 nucleotides matching TRBD2. The germline gives CDR1 LNHNV, CDR2 YYDKDF (reference sequence). The CDR3 spans 16 residues. Written as DNA, the CDR3 is TGTCCCACCAGCAGAGAACTAGCGGGTTACTTCAATGAGCAGTTCTTC. This encodes CPTSRELAGYFNEQFF.

This clonotype has more than one count but fewer than ten. This chain links TRBV6-2 or TRBV6-3 with TRBJ2-1; possibly TRBD1 for D (5 bases). Trimming left V 2 bases short and J 2 bases short, with 13 bases between. This CDR3 has 16 residues. CDR1 is MNHEY, CDR2 SVGEGT, per germline. CDR3 protein: CASSYIGRVAYNEQFF. CDR3 coding DNA: TGTGCCAGCAGTTACATTGGCAGGGTAGCCTACAATGAGCAGTTCTTC.

V is TRBV11-1 and J is TRBJ1-3; TRBD1 might be the D (5 bases). The CDR3 covers 20 residues. CDR1 is SGHAT and CDR2 is FQDESV in the germline V gene (reference sequence). V dropped 5 bases and J dropped 0 bases, with 26 bases sitting between them. The CDR3 DNA reads TGTGCCAGCAGCCACGCCTCCCCGAGACAGCGGACTTTCTCTGGAAACACCATATATTTT. Its translation: CASSHASPRQRTFSGNTIYF.

The gene calls are TRBV7-2 and TRBJ1-4, with 8 bases that match TRBD1. J gave up 8 bases and V 5 bases, and 13 bases lay outside the gene matches. The CDR3 is 16 residues long. Germline CDR1 reads SGHTA; CDR2 reads FQGNSA. The CDR3 nucleotides are TGTGCCAGCAGCCCGGGACAGGCCCTAGCGGGGGAAAAACTGTTTTTT. Protein sequence: CASSPGQALAGEKLFF.

This clonotype turned up a few times. The V and J genes are TRBV12-3 or TRBV12-4 and TRBJ2-1; a weak D match, TRBD2 (5 bases). The CDR3 has 11 amino acids. V lost 5 bases to trimming and J lost 15 bases, with 14 bases between them. The CDR3 here is CASSPAVPGFF. The CDR3 nucleotides are TGTGCCAGCAGTCCAGCGGTTCCTGGGTTCTTC.

V and J are TRBV10-3 and TRBJ2-1; no clear D. The CDR3 covers 14 residues. V lost 8 bases, J lost 5 bases, and 16 bases lay in between. CDR1 ENHRY and CDR2 SYGVKD come from the germline V gene. The CDR3 sequence is CAIALGPANNEQFF. In DNA, the CDR3 is TGTGCCATCGCCTTAGGTCCTGCCAACAATGAGCAGTTCTTC.

This clonotype turned up a few times. DNA for the CDR3: TGTGCCAGCATCCCGGACAGGGGAACTGCTGAAGCTTTCTTT. It translates to CASIPDRGTAEAFF. This chain joins TRBV7-9 and TRBJ1-1; 9 nucleotides align to TRBD1. Germline values: CDR1 SEHNR, CDR2 FQNEAQ (reference sequence). The CDR3 is 14 amino acids. J lost 6 bases, V lost 7 bases, and 9 bases had no gene match.

The V and J genes are TRBV20-1 and TRBJ2-4, with D perhaps matching TRBD1 or TRBD2 (7 bases each). The CDR3 loop spans 14 amino acids. V lost 8 bases, J lost 2 bases, and 16 bases lay in between. Germline V gene data show CDR1 as DFQATT and CDR2 as SNEGSKA (reference sequence). The CDR3 DNA reads as TGCAGTCCAGGGGGGCGGGAGACCAAAAACATTCAGTACTTC. This encodes CSPGGRETKNIQYF.